This T cell receptor beta chain was retrieved from a study of blood T cells in healthy people across ages. Study-wide points: Leaving the PBMCs unsorted stopped any conclusive comparison of naive versus antigen-experienced cells. With donor CMV status unknown, expanded clonotype changes were possibly confounded. As age increased, TCR beta diversity per million T cells fell in a roughly linear fashion.

Every donor provided roughly 9.1 milliliters of peripheral blood. Trimming pared 0 bases from V and 10 bases from J, leaving 13 bases between. Germline CDR1 and CDR2: SGHAT and FQNNGV. There are 14 residues in the CDR3. Primers used in a second PCR of about 6 to 12 cycles were a sample-barcoded 5' primer and a J-beta primer mix. TCRdb itself ran the 5' RACE reads through MiXCR, one entry per CDR3 protein. Seen here are 700,000 to 1,000,000 distinct CDR3 sequences, more than 40% observed once, and the top ten hold around 21%. In regard to this clonotype: Its matching antigen is unknown.

The sample was blood. This clonotype originated in a man between 60 and 70 years old in good health. V usage is TRBV11-2 and J usage is TRBJ2-1; unclear D gene. CDR3 DNA: TGTGCCAGCAGCTTAGAGGCCGGTACCTACGAGCAGTTCTTC. It translates to CASSLEAGTYEQFF.